Reported below is one TCR beta chain. This clonotype was picked up a small number of times. Its recognized antigen is unknown. The input lacks base qualities; no much larger clone sits a single base away. The sample is drawn from a study of early T cells in non-severe SARS-CoV-2 infection (dated by TCRdb to the early 2020s). Regarding the study in general: Bulk RNA from unsorted whole blood was used for TCR sequencing, so alpha and beta chains could not be paired. The study at large found these results: VDJdb matching was skewed toward anti-spike CD8 responses and likely underestimated virus-specific expansions by missing private and CD4 specificities.

Looking up the germline V gene yields CDR1 KGHSH and CDR2 LQKENI. Trimming costs V 5 bases and J 4 bases, and their ends lie 11 bases apart. Including cysteine and phenylalanine, the CDR3 has 13 amino acids. The DNA shown is the 39-base CDR3, in frame from base 1. Libraries were prepared through 5' RACE. TCRdb records NextSeq 500 as the sequencer. The TCR library protocol attached unique molecular identifiers to individual cDNA molecules to correct for sequencing error and PCR bias. Sequencing covered both TCR alpha and beta chains, and within each sample the abundances of alpha and beta sequences were tightly co-correlated. In the paper's pipeline: Decombinator V4 was used to annotate the V gene, J gene and CDR3 of the TCR sequences. TCRs were defined as expanded if a significant change between any two time points was detected under a Poisson model with p below 0.0001. TCR abundances were normalised to the total number of TCRs sequenced per sample and expressed as counts per million. TRAV1-2 paired with TRAJ12, TRAJ20 or TRAJ33 defined MAIT TCRs, while TRAV10 paired with TRAJ18 defined iNKT TCRs. VDJdb, accessed 1 November 2021, was searched for CMV, EBV and SARS-CoV-2 annotated TCRs, with TCRs annotated for multiple antigens excluded. TCRdb reprocessing: public reads trimmed at Q25 with fastp, clones called with MiXCR, in-frame beta chains kept. Each entry is one CDR3 protein sequence, shown with its most common DNA and genes. TCRdb, rather than the study authors, made the V and J calls. Within this sample are some 100,000 distinct CDR3 sequences, with roughly 14% of them counted one time only. Together, the top ten hold about 0.58% of the sample.

The study was a case-control design nested within a healthcare worker cohort in London, UK, with weekly nasopharyngeal swab PCR tests and blood sampling. Healthcare workers were recruited during the week of the UK lockdown, between 23 and 31 March 2020, and followed weekly for up to about 15 weeks. Material for sequencing was whole blood. The sequence links TRBV18 to TRBJ2-5, and the D gene may be TRBD2, 6 bases matching. The clonotype originates from an adult who was a healthcare worker with PCR-confirmed SARS-CoV-2 infection or an uninfected control (not recorded which). At the DNA level, the sequence is TGTGCCAGCTCAATCTCCGGGGGAGAGACCCAGTACTTC. Protein translation: CASSISGGETQYF.